This paragraph covers one T cell receptor (beta chain) sequence. The sample is drawn from a study of control samples from healthy donors and cancer patients. The CDR3 spans 15 residues. The germline CDR1 and CDR2 sequences are MNHEY and SVGAGI. Trimming removed 5 bases from V and 4 bases from J, with 17 bases in between. Sequencing was performed with immunoSEQ multiplex PCR; in TCRdb, only in-frame clones are kept and a portion is missing. The table shows about 51,000 clones, with 89% occurring only once. The source material was PBMCs. This chain uses TRBV6-5 with TRBJ1-1; TRBD1 might be the D (5 bases). This receptor was identified in a man in his forties with colorectal cancer. Here the CDR3 reads CASSPRPRASTEAFF. CDR3 sequence (DNA): TGTGCCAGCAGTCCGCGCCCCAGGGCATCCACTGAAGCTTTCTTT.